This T cell receptor (beta chain) appears in the sequencing data of a study of blood T cell repertoires in COVID-19. Study details: Some COVID-19 samples were acute and others convalescent; all came from the United States, Italy and Spain. Sources were T cells, B-cell-depleted T cells, or PBMCs; the material itself was cDNA or gDNA.

Generated by immunoSEQ multiplex PCR, the TCRdb table keeps only in-frame clones and is missing some. The sample lists 150,000 or so clones, 82% seen once, with less than 20% in the top ten. The CDR3 totals 15 residues. The germline V gene has CDR1 SGHDN and CDR2 FVKESK. Trimming removed 6 bases from V and 2 bases from J; junction bases left unmatched: 9. The sample taken for sequencing was PBMCs or T cells enriched from blood (not recorded which). The chain links TRBV14 to TRBJ2-7; 8 nucleotides align to TRBD2. The sequence was collected from a man aged 55 to 70 who had recovered from COVID-19. CDR3 region: CASSHYSGVAYEQYF. The DNA for the CDR3 is TGTGCCAGCAGTCATTATAGCGGGGTAGCCTACGAGCAGTACTTC.